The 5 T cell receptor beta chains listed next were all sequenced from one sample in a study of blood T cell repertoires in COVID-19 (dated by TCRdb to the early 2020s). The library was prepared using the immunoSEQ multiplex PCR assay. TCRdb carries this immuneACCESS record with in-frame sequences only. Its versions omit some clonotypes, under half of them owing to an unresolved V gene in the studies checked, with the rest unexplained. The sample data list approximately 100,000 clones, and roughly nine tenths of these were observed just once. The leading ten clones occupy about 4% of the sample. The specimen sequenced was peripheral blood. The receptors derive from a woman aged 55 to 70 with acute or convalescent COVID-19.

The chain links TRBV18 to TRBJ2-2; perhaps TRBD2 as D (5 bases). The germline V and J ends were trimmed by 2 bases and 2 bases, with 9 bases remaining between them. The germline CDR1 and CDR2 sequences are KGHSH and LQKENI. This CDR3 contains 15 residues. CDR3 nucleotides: TGTGCCAGCTCACCAGCTAGCCTAAACACCGGGGAGCTGTTTTTT. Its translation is CASSPASLNTGELFF.

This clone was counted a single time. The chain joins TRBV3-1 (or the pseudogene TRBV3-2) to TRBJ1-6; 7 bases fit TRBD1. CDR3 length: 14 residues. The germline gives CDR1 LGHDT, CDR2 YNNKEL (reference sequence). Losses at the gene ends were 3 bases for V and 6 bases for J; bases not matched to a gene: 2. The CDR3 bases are TGTGCCAGCAGCCACGACAGGGCTAATTCACCCCTCCACTTT. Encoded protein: CASSHDRANSPLHF.

Written as DNA, the CDR3 is TGTGCCAGCAGCTTACGAACAGCAAACACCGGGGAGCTGTTTTTT. It is translated as CASSLRTANTGELFF. The chain couples TRBV7-6 to TRBJ2-2, with D uncertain. The CDR3 runs to 15 residues. V was pared by 2 bases and J by 2 bases, with 9 bases between. CDR1 SGHVS and CDR2 FNYEAQ come from the germline V gene.

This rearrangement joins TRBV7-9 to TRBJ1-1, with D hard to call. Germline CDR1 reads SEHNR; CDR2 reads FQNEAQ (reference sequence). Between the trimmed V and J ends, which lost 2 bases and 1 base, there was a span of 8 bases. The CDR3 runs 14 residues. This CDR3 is CASSLIKQNTEAFF. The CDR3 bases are TGTGCCAGCAGCTTAATAAAACAGAACACTGAAGCTTTCTTT.

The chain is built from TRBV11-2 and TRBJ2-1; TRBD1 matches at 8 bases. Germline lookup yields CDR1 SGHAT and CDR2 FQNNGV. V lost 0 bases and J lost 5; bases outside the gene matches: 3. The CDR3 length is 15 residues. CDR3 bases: TGTGCCAGCAGCTTAGAGGGACAGGCCAACAATGAGCAGTTCTTC. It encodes CASSLEGQANNEQFF. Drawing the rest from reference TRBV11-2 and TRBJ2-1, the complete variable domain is EAGVAQSPRYKIIEKRQSVAFWCNPISGHATLYWYQQILGQGPKLLIQFQNNGVVDDSQLPKDRFSAERLKGVDSTLKIQPAKLEDSAVYLCASSLEGQANNEQFFGPGTRLTVL.